A selection of T cell receptor beta chains follows, all from one sample in a study of breast tumors, draining lymph nodes, adjacent tissues. TCRdb used MiXCR to reprocess the multiplex PCR reads, holding one entry per CDR3 protein. In the table there are some 120,000 distinct CDR3 sequences, 15% to 20% of which are singletons. Sequencing was carried out using axillary lymph node tissue. These receptors were taken from a female donor with breast cancer. Some clones in this sample may be carry-over from other donors' samples. CDR3s include the opening cysteine and the closing phenylalanine or tryptophan.

V gene	J gene	CDR3 protein
TRBV28	TRBJ2-1	CASSLWVAFLRVPRDEQFF
TRBV2	TRBJ2-6	CASSKQGGSSGANVLTF
TRBV28	TRBJ2-7	CASSLPGSFGSEQYF
TRBV7-9	TRBJ2-1	CASSQVPSNYSEQFF
TRBV19	TRBJ2-7	CATRRGTERNYEQYF
TRBV7-9	TRBJ1-3	CASSPDSYSGNTIYF
TRBV6-1	TRBJ2-7	CASRGRAAGEQYF
TRBV11-3	TRBJ1-3	CASSSTGNTIYF
TRBV6-6	TRBJ1-2	CASSEAGRADQGYTF
TRBV6-5	TRBJ2-2	CASSSAGTGRTGELFF
TRBV2	TRBJ1-2	CASSERTGGRGYTF
TRBV19	TRBJ2-7	CASMSGRDEQYF
TRBV6-1	TRBJ1-5	CASSEKDRSHNQPQHF
TRBV6-1	TRBJ2-2	CAITVRTGLNTGELFF
TRBV14	TRBJ2-1	CASSRTGVSSYNEQFF
TRBV5-4	TRBJ2-1	CASSLAEAYNEQFF
TRBV3-1	TRBJ2-2	CASSQVSAGENTGELFF
TRBV10-3	TRBJ2-7	CAIDRGNEQYF
TRBV2	TRBJ2-2	CASSETPGLASAGELFF
TRBV3-1	TRBJ2-1	CASSLGAGARYNEQFF
TRBV9	TRBJ2-5	CASSVLDREETQYF
TRBV12-3/TRBV12-4	TRBJ1-6	CASRGSSPLHF
TRBV10-1	TRBJ2-3	CASSESPTQDTQYF
TRBV7-2	TRBJ1-1	CASSPHSGQLEAFF
TRBV20-1	TRBJ2-7	CSARVDSYEQYF
TRBV7-6	TRBJ2-7	CASSPTGGRGGEQYF